This T cell receptor (beta chain) comes out of a study of T cells in narcolepsy. Regarding the study as a whole: Some memory CD4+ repertoires had no autoreactive clone sequences. Autoreactive clonotypes reportedly recurred in blood of same and different patients, not controls.

Repertoires were generated with immunoSEQ multiplex PCR, while TCRdb's copy carries only in-frame clones and drops some. The table has fewer than 35,000 clones, roughly 80% seen once. This CDR3 has 15 residues. The germline gives CDR1 SGHRS, CDR2 YFSETQ. Trimming took off 0 bases at V and 4 bases at J, with 11 bases between the two ends. Of note for this clone: Antigen specificity is unknown.

The chain carries TRBV5-1 and TRBJ1-5; D is ambiguous. The receptor was isolated from a human donor with narcolepsy. Material: CD45RA- memory CD4+ T cells from PBMCs. Written as DNA, the CDR3 is TGCGCCAGCAGCTTGGGGGAAGGCCGGAATCAGCCCCAGCATTTT. Encoded protein: CASSLGEGRNQPQHF.